The rows below give T cell receptor beta chains drawn from one sample of a study of blood T cell repertoires in COVID-19. Generated by immunoSEQ multiplex PCR, the TCRdb table keeps only in-frame clones and is missing some. The data contain 200,000 to 300,000 clones, around 88% of them seen just once; the ten biggest clones take up over 1%. Sequencing was done on a sample of PBMCs or T cells enriched from blood (not recorded which). The receptors were sampled from a middle-aged woman with acute COVID-19. Each CDR3 is given with its conserved first and last residue. The D gene is left open where the match is weak. The size entry is marked missing in some rows and otherwise reads once, few, many or a size class.

size: NA
V: TRBV19
J: TRBJ2-2
D: NA
CDR3: CASRTGDPIYTGELFF
DNA: TGTGCCAGTAGGACAGGTGATCCGATCTACACCGGGGAGCTGTTTTTT

size: NA
V: TRBV15
J: TRBJ2-1
D: NA
CDR3: CATSVLRGLDNEQFF
DNA: TGTGCCACCAGCGTCCTCAGGGGTTTGGACAATGAGCAGTTCTTC

size: NA
V: TRBV28
J: TRBJ1-2
D: TRBD1
CDR3: CASSLTRTGPSTF
DNA: TGTGCCAGCAGTTTAACTCGGACAGGCCCCTCCACCTTC

size: NA
V: TRBV27
J: TRBJ1-2
D: NA
CDR3: CASSLSGYYGYTF
DNA: TGTGCCAGCAGTTTATCCGGGTACTATGGCTACACCTTC

size: NA
V: TRBV4-3
J: TRBJ1-2
D: NA
CDR3: CASSQRQAVYGYTF
DNA: TGCGCCAGCAGCCAGAGACAGGCAGTCTATGGCTACACCTTC

size: NA
V: TRBV10-1
J: TRBJ2-1
D: TRBD2
CDR3: CASSEGLANNEQFF
DNA: TGCGCCAGCAGTGAGGGACTAGCGAACAATGAGCAGTTCTTC

size: NA
V: TRBV9
J: TRBJ1-2
D: TRBD1
CDR3: CASSVGTGGRANYGYTF
DNA: TGTGCCAGCAGCGTAGGGACAGGGGGCCGAGCTAACTATGGCTACACCTTC

size: NA
V: TRBV27
J: TRBJ2-7
D: NA
CDR3: CASRAGRTTYEQYF
DNA: TGTGCCAGCAGGGCAGGGAGGACCACCTACGAGCAGTACTTC

size: NA
V: TRBV2
J: TRBJ2-6
D: NA
CDR3: CASRENSGANVLTF
DNA: TGTGCCAGCAGGGAGAACTCTGGGGCCAACGTCCTGACTTTC

size: NA
V: TRBV30
J: TRBJ2-2
D: NA
CDR3: CAWKWTENTGELFF
DNA: TGTGCCTGGAAATGGACAGAAAACACCGGGGAGCTGTTTTTT

size: NA
V: TRBV28
J: TRBJ2-7
D: NA
CDR3: CASSLPGIGHEQYF
DNA: TGTGCCAGCAGTTTGCCAGGGATAGGCCACGAGCAGTACTTC

size: few
V: TRBV30
J: TRBJ1-2
D: NA
CDR3: CAWSEDSPKGYTF
DNA: TGTGCCTGGAGTGAAGACAGCCCCAAGGGCTACACCTTC

size: once
V: TRBV19
J: TRBJ2-3
D: TRBD1
CDR3: CASSTDRKWLGWGTDTQYF
DNA: TGTGCCAGTAGCACGGACAGGAAGTGGCTGGGGTGGGGCACAGATACGCAGTATTTT

size: NA
V: TRBV7-3
J: TRBJ1-3
D: TRBD1
CDR3: CASSLRAGTGVGNTIYF
DNA: TGTGCCAGCAGCTTAAGGGCGGGGACAGGGGTTGGAAACACCATATATTTT

size: NA
V: TRBV7-9
J: TRBJ2-5
D: NA
CDR3: CASSRGSVGKTQYF
DNA: TGTGCCAGCAGCCGGGGGAGTGTTGGGAAGACCCAGTACTTC

size: NA
V: TRBV9
J: TRBJ2-5
D: TRBD2
CDR3: CASSVLAGVGETQYF
DNA: TGTGCCAGCAGCGTATTAGCGGGAGTGGGAGAGACCCAGTACTTC

size: NA
V: TRBV2
J: TRBJ1-1
D: NA
CDR3: CASSDPGFTEAFF
DNA: TGTGCCAGCAGTGACCCAGGGTTCACTGAAGCTTTCTTT

size: NA
V: TRBV5-1
J: TRBJ1-1
D: NA
CDR3: CASSLDPGTEAFF
DNA: TGCGCCAGCAGCCTCGACCCGGGCACTGAAGCTTTCTTT

size: NA
V: TRBV28
J: TRBJ1-2
D: TRBD1
CDR3: CASRGNRGFREDYGYTF
DNA: TGTGCCAGCAGGGGGAACAGGGGTTTTCGGGAAGACTATGGCTACACCTTC

size: NA
V: TRBV3-1/TRBV3-2
J: TRBJ2-4
D: NA
CDR3: CASSQNAEAKNIQYF
DNA: TGTGCCAGCAGCCAAAATGCGGAAGCCAAAAACATTCAGTACTTC

size: NA
V: TRBV2
J: TRBJ1-3
D: NA
CDR3: CASSWAENQGNTIYF
DNA: TGTGCCAGCAGTTGGGCAGAAAACCAAGGAAACACCATATATTTT

size: NA
V: TRBV7-2
J: TRBJ2-1
D: TRBD2
CDR3: CASSSLAGAMDEQFF
DNA: TGTGCCAGCAGCTCGTTAGCGGGAGCGATGGATGAGCAGTTCTTC

size: NA
V: TRBV10-1
J: TRBJ2-1
D: NA
CDR3: CASSVAFPYNEQFF
DNA: TGCGCCAGCAGTGTCGCGTTCCCCTACAATGAGCAGTTCTTC

size: NA
V: TRBV7-2
J: TRBJ1-3
D: NA
CDR3: CASSSQIDTYSGNTIYF
DNA: TGTGCCAGCAGCTCGCAAATAGACACCTACTCTGGAAACACCATATATTTT

size: NA
V: TRBV20-1
J: TRBJ1-2
D: NA
CDR3: CSASFDRREYGYTF
DNA: TGCAGTGCTAGTTTTGACCGGCGGGAATATGGCTACACCTTC